One and the same sample provided the 20 T cell receptor beta chains below, sequenced in a study of shared clonotypes between healthy human individuals. Here immunoSEQ multiplex PCR was the method, and the copy in TCRdb shows in-frame clones only, minus some. The data contain more than 2 million clones, under 97% of them singletons. Sequencing was carried out using naive CD4+ T cells sorted from blood. The subset is: CD45RA+ positively selected. These receptors all come from a man aged 18 to 30 in good health.

A remark on this clone: Other DNA sequences from this sample encode an identical CDR3 as well. This rearrangement joins TRBV2 to TRBJ2-7; D gene uncertain. V lost 4 bases and J 2 bases, leaving 6 bases between the germline ends. The CDR3 is 12 residues long. Per germline, CDR1 SNHLY and CDR2 FYNNEI. The CDR3 DNA reads as TGTGCCAGCAGTGCCGGTACCTACGAGCAGTACTTC. Amino acid sequence: CASSAGTYEQYF.

This chain links TRBV27 with TRBJ1-5, with D tentatively TRBD1 (5 bases). V lost 0 bases and J lost 7, with 10 bases in between. This CDR3 comprises 14 residues. From germline, CDR1 is MNHEY and CDR2 SMNVEV (reference sequence). The CDR3 is CASSLSGEGQPQHF. DNA for the CDR3: TGTGCCAGCAGTTTATCGGGGGAGGGGCAGCCCCAGCATTTT.

A single count supports this clone. This sequence joins TRBV4-1 and TRBJ2-5; TRBD2 aligns across 11 bases. Looked up from germline, CDR1 is MGHRA and CDR2 is YSYEKL. There are 16 residues in the CDR3. V trimming: 3 bases; J trimming: 2 bases; junction bases outside the gene matches: 5. CDR3 sequence (DNA): TGCGCCAGCAGCCACCTTAGCGGGGGGGTACAAGAGACCCAGTACTTC. Translated, it gives CASSHLSGGVQETQYF.

This clone was seen only once. V usage is TRBV6-5 and J usage is TRBJ2-1; 9 bases align to TRBD1. The V segment lost 6 bases and the J segment 9 bases; nucleotides outside the gene matches: 9. CDR1 is MNHEY and CDR2 is SVGAGI in the germline V gene. This CDR3 contains 14 residues. The CDR3 is CASRYGQGPGEQFF. In nucleotides, the CDR3 is TGTGCCAGCAGGTACGGACAGGGGCCGGGTGAGCAGTTCTTC.

The genes are TRBV5-1 and TRBJ1-3; D call uncertain. Germline loops: CDR1 SGHRS, CDR2 YFSETQ. V was shortened by 0 bases and J by 0 bases, with 10 bases between the two germline ends. This CDR3 contains 16 residues. The CDR3 loop reads CASSLDQRNSGNTIYF. DNA for the CDR3: TGCGCCAGCAGCTTGGATCAGCGGAACTCTGGAAACACCATATATTTT. The whole variable domain, remainder taken from reference TRBV5-1 and TRBJ1-3, is KAGVTQTPRYLIKTRGQQVTLSCSPISGHRSVSWYQQTPGQGLQFLFEYFSETQRNKGNFPGRFSGRQFSNSRSEMNVSTLELGDSALYLCASSLDQRNSGNTIYFGEGSWLTVV.

This chain links TRBV7-8 with TRBJ2-1; 9 nucleotides agree with TRBD2. Trimming at V came to 6 bases and at J to 5 bases, leaving 8 bases not matched to a gene. The CDR3 is made up of 15 amino acids. The V gene's germline CDR1 is SGHVS and CDR2 FQNEAQ. Here the CDR3 reads CASSLSGRFNNEQFF. In DNA form, the CDR3 reads TGTGCCAGCAGTTTAAGCGGGAGGTTTAACAATGAGCAGTTCTTC.

The V and J genes are TRBV29-1 and TRBJ1-2, with D possibly TRBD1 on 5 matching bases. Germline lookup yields CDR1 SQVTM and CDR2 ANQGSEA. Trimming left V 1 base short and J 12 bases short, with 18 bases between. The CDR3 extends over 13 amino acids. The CDR3 DNA follows: TGCAGCGTTGAAGGCCCCGGGGGTGGGGAGGACACCTTC. Its translation is CSVEGPGGGEDTF.

The chain recombines TRBV21-1 with TRBJ2-5; TRBD2 is the table's D call, not checked against the DNA. TRBV21-1 represents a pseudogene. This CDR3 spans 13 amino acids. Written as DNA, the CDR3 is TGTGCCAGCAGCAAACAAGTCGAGGAGACCCAGTACTTC. This sequence encodes CASSKQVEETQYF.

This chain joins TRBV5-6 and TRBJ2-3; no firm D call. The CDR3 is 17 amino acids. From germline, CDR1 is SGHDT and CDR2 YYEEEE. Trimming cost V 7 bases and J 0 bases, with 21 bases left between them. The CDR3 protein is CASQKRASSASTDTQYF. The CDR3 DNA is TGTGCCAGCCAGAAACGGGCGTCCAGTGCTAGCACAGATACGCAGTATTTT.

This chain uses TRBV4-3 with TRBJ2-7; 8 bases agree with TRBD2. Germline lookup yields CDR1 LGHNA and CDR2 YSLEER. The V and J ends lost 1 base and 4 bases, in that order; junction bases with no gene match: 3. The CDR3 runs 14 residues. This CDR3 reads CASSQGSSGYEQYF. In DNA, the CDR3 is TGCGCCAGCAGCCAAGGTTCTAGCGGGTACGAGCAGTACTTC.

This chain joins TRBV6-1 and TRBJ1-6; D uncertain. Germline assignment: CDR1 MNHNS and CDR2 SASEGT. The CDR3 totals 12 residues. Trimming removed 2 bases from V and 12 bases from J, with 8 bases in between. This CDR3 reads CASSERDLPLHF. Written as DNA, the CDR3 is TGTGCCAGCAGTGAACGGGATTTACCCCTCCACTTT.

The CDR3 loop reads CASSSLTLSVGYTF. In nucleotides, the CDR3 is TGTGCCAGCAGTTCCCTTACCTTATCTGTGGGCTACACCTTC. The J gene is TRBJ1-2, the V gene TRBV6-5; D gene unclear. This CDR3 has 14 residues. The germline V gene has CDR1 MNHEY and CDR2 SVGAGI. Trimming pared 4 bases from V and 8 bases from J, leaving 17 bases between.

This chain connects TRBV5-4 to TRBJ2-5, with 9 positions matching TRBD1. This CDR3 spans 16 amino acids. V lost 3 bases, J lost 5 bases, and 11 bases stayed unmatched. Germline V lookup: CDR1 SGHNT, CDR2 YYREEE (reference sequence). The CDR3: CASSWMKGGTGETQYF. CDR3 sequence (DNA): TGTGCCAGCAGCTGGATGAAGGGCGGGACAGGGGAGACCCAGTACTTC.

The chain joins TRBV18 to TRBJ1-6; the match to TRBD1 covers 9 bases. The germline gives CDR1 KGHSH, CDR2 LQKENI. Unmatched junction bases numbered 7, after V lost 2 bases and J lost 8 bases. The CDR3 runs to 16 residues. CDR3 bases: TGTGCCAGCTCACCATCACATAGGACAGGGGATTCACCCCTCCACTTT. Translated: CASSPSHRTGDSPLHF.

The table lists this clone with a count of one. The V and J genes are TRBV19 and TRBJ2-6; D assignment may be TRBD1 or TRBD2 (6 bases each). CDR3 size: 16 residues. Between the trimmed V and J ends, which lost 3 bases and 2 bases, there was a span of 11 bases. Germline lookup yields CDR1 LNHDA and CDR2 SQIVND (reference sequence). CDR3 bases: TGTGCCAGTAGTATTTCGGGGGCAACTGGGGCCAACGTCCTGACTTTC. Residues: CASSISGATGANVLTF.

The chain carries TRBV30 and TRBJ2-3; no reliable D call. CDR1 and CDR2 from the germline V gene are GTSNPN and SVGIG (reference sequence). This CDR3 has 13 residues. V shed 7 bases and J shed 1 base, with 12 bases lying between them. Written as DNA, the CDR3 is TGTGCCTATATAAAAAGCGGCACAGATACGCAGTATTTT. It is translated as CAYIKSGTDTQYF.

V and J are TRBV4-1 and TRBJ2-5; D possibly corresponds to TRBD2 (6 bases). The length of the CDR3 is 17 residues. Trimming left V 2 bases short and J 5 bases short, with 21 bases between. Germline V gene lookup returns CDR1 MGHRA and CDR2 YSYEKL. CDR3 sequence: CASSQTPAGLLAETQYF. CDR3 bases: TGCGCCAGCAGCCAAACCCCGGCGGGGCTTCTCGCCGAGACCCAGTACTTC.

The chain employs TRBV25-1 and TRBJ1-2, with D perhaps matching TRBD1 (5 bases). This CDR3 is 15 amino acids long. Germline CDR1 is MGHDK and CDR2 is SYGVNS. Trimming removed 5 bases from V and 7 bases from J, with 20 bases in between. CDR3 protein: CASSPPAGLGGGYTF. The CDR3 region has the DNA TGTGCCAGCAGTCCCCCGGCAGGGCTGGGAGGTGGCTACACCTTC.

The genes are TRBV5-1 and TRBJ2-3, with D possibly called TRBD1 or TRBD2 (5 bases each). The CDR3 runs to 14 residues. Trimming left V 7 bases short and J 0 bases short, with 12 bases between. The germline V gene has CDR1 SGHRS and CDR2 YFSETQ. CDR3 region: CASRDPKSTDTQYF. DNA of the CDR3: TGCGCCAGCCGGGACCCAAAGAGCACAGATACGCAGTATTTT. The variable domain in full, completed from reference TRBV5-1 and TRBJ2-3, reads KAGVTQTPRYLIKTRGQQVTLSCSPISGHRSVSWYQQTPGQGLQFLFEYFSETQRNKGNFPGRFSGRQFSNSRSEMNVSTLELGDSALYLCASRDPKSTDTQYFGPGTRLTVL.

The chain joins TRBV19 to TRBJ2-7; D is possibly TRBD1 or TRBD2 (5 bases each). The V and J ends lost 6 bases and 1 base respectively, with 13 bases between them. This CDR3 has 14 residues. Germline CDR1 is LNHDA and CDR2 is SQIVND (reference sequence). This CDR3 reads CASRRRDGSYEQYF. The CDR3 nucleotides are TGTGCCAGTAGGCGCCGGGACGGTTCCTACGAGCAGTACTTC.